These T cell receptor beta chains were read from a single sample in a study of T cells after yellow fever vaccination. TCRdb processed the 5' RACE reads anew with MiXCR; each CDR3 protein has one entry. The table lists roughly 350,000 distinct CDR3 sequences, approximately 4% of them singletons, with 20% to 25% in the top ten. The sample was PBMCs, taken 5 days after the yellow fever booster vaccination. Receptor source: a man in his late teens or twenties who received the YFV17D yellow fever vaccine. Each CDR3 is given with its conserved first and last residue. Each record gives: D gene, V gene, clone size, J gene, CDR3 DNA, CDR3 protein. A D gene is named only where the DNA matches it firmly. Where a row states a size, it is once, few, many or the class of an expanded clone; other rows omit it.

>TRBD2|TRBV7-3|few|TRBJ2-7
TGTGCCAGCAGCCTACGACTAGCGGGGAGTCACGAGCAGTACTTC
CASSLRLAGSHEQYF
>-|TRBV15|-|TRBJ1-1
TGTGCCACCAGCAGGTTTGGGTCTGAAGCTTTCTTT
CATSRFGSEAFF
>TRBD1|TRBV7-2|few|TRBJ1-2
TGTGCCAGCAGCTTCGGGCAGGGGGCGAACTATGGCTACACCTTC
CASSFGQGANYGYTF
>-|TRBV7-9|many|TRBJ1-4
TGTGCCAGCAGCCGGACAGATGAAAAACTGTTTTTT
CASSRTDEKLFF
>TRBD1|TRBV4-3|few|TRBJ1-2
TGCGCCAGCAGCCAAGACCCGGGCAGGGGGAAACGGGGCTACACCTTC
CASSQDPGRGKRGYTF
>TRBD2|TRBV11-2|few|TRBJ2-1
TGTGCCAGCAGCCTAAGACTAGCGGGGCACAATGAGCAGTTCTTC
CASSLRLAGHNEQFF
>-|TRBV25-1|-|TRBJ1-1
TGTGCCAGCAGTGTCGGGGGGTACACTGAAGCTTTCTTT
CASSVGGYTEAFF
>TRBD2|TRBV12-3/TRBV12-4|many|TRBJ2-1
TGTGCCAGCAGTCCATTCGGGAGCGGGGGGGCGCAGGAGCAGTTCTTC
CASSPFGSGGAQEQFF
>TRBD2|TRBV5-1|-|TRBJ2-3
TGCGCCAGCATCAATTTGACTAGCGGGGGAAACACAGATACGCAGTATTTT
CASINLTSGGNTDTQYF
>TRBD1|TRBV29-1|-|TRBJ2-1
TGCAGCGTGAGTCAAACGGACAGGGGCTACAATGAGCAGTTCTTC
CSVSQTDRGYNEQFF
>-|TRBV6-5|few|TRBJ1-2
TGTGCCAGCAGGGGAATAGGGTCTTCCTATGGCTACACCTTC
CASRGIGSSYGYTF
>-|TRBV7-3|few|TRBJ2-3
TGTGCCAGCAGCCCTACCGGGATTGAAACAGATACGCAGTATTTT
CASSPTGIETDTQYF
>TRBD2|TRBV28|few|TRBJ2-3
TGTGCCAGCAGGGTGGTGGCTAGCGGGGAGCTCACAGATACGCAGTATTTT
CASRVVASGELTDTQYF
>-|TRBV5-1|-|TRBJ2-2
TGCGCCAGCAGCTTGGTCCTAGCTTTTCCCGGGGAGCTGTTTTTT
CASSLVLAFPGELFF
>TRBD1|TRBV9|many|TRBJ2-1
TGTGCCAGCAGCGTAGGACAGGGAACCCTTCGGCCAAGATACAATGAGCAGTTCTTC
CASSVGQGTLRPRYNEQFF
>-|TRBV5-5|few|TRBJ1-1
TGTGCCAGCAGCTTGGTACGGACACCCGCCGAGAAAACTTTCTTT
CASSLVRTPAEKTFF
>-|TRBV20-1|many|TRBJ2-7
TGCAGTGCTCGACAGTCCGTAAGGTCCTACGAGCAGTACTTC
CSARQSVRSYEQYF
>-|TRBV7-9|-|TRBJ2-3
TGTGCCAGCAGCTCACACCGGACGGTGGAGACAGATACGCAGTATTTT
CASSSHRTVETDTQYF
>TRBD2|TRBV20-1|many|TRBJ2-1
TGCAGTCCAAAAACCGGGACTAGCGACAATGAGCAGTTCTTC
CSPKTGTSDNEQFF
>TRBD1|TRBV18|few|TRBJ2-7
TGTGCCAGCTCACCAACGTTCACAGGGGATCTGTCTCAGCAGTACTTC
CASSPTFTGDLSQQYF
>-|TRBV20-1|-|TRBJ1-1
TGCAGTGCTAGAGTGGCCGGGAACCTTGGCACTGAAGCTTTCTTT
CSARVAGNLGTEAFF
>-|TRBV13|few|TRBJ2-7
TGTGCCAGGTTTGCCTACGAGCAGTACTTC
CARFAYEQYF
>-|TRBV4-2|many|TRBJ2-7
TGTGCCAGCAGCTACAGGACAGACTCCTACGAGCAGTACTTC
CASSYRTDSYEQYF
>TRBD1|TRBV5-8|-|TRBJ1-5
TGTGCCCAACCCGGGACAGGGAAGTCTGGTGGTCAGCCCCAGCATTTT
CAQPGTGKSGGQPQHF
>TRBD1|TRBV7-2|-|TRBJ2-3
TGTGCCAGCACCCTACAGGGGGCCACAGATACGCAGTATTTT
CASTLQGATDTQYF
>-|TRBV6-2/TRBV6-3|-|TRBJ1-2
TGTGCCAGCAGTACCACAGGGAGTGGCTACACCTTC
CASSTTGSGYTF
>TRBD1|TRBV19|many|TRBJ2-7
TGTGCCAGTAGCCAGGGGGCTCCTTCAGGGCAGTACTTC
CASSQGAPSGQYF
>-|TRBV11-2|few|TRBJ1-4
TGTGCCAGCAGTAGACAGGCTTGGGAAAAACTGTTTTTT
CASSRQAWEKLFF
>-|TRBV24-1|-|TRBJ1-5
TGTGCCACCAGTCACGGACAGACCCATCAGCCCCAGCATTTT
CATSHGQTHQPQHF
>-|TRBV12-3/TRBV12-4|few|TRBJ2-1
TGTGCCAGCAGCCGGACAGAGAGATACAATGAGCAGTTCTTC
CASSRTERYNEQFF
>-|TRBV11-2|few|TRBJ2-5
TGTGCCAGCAGCTTAGTAGAGGGCAGGTACCAAGAGACCCAGTACTTC
CASSLVEGRYQETQYF
>-|TRBV20-1|-|TRBJ2-7
TGCAGTGCTGGGGCCGTGTGGCCTGAGTCCTACGAGCAGTACTTC
CSAGAVWPESYEQYF
>TRBD2|TRBV7-2|few|TRBJ2-1
TGTGCCAGCAGCTTAGGCGGGGGGAACAATGAGCAGTTCTTC
CASSLGGGNNEQFF
>-|TRBV6-6|few|TRBJ1-5
TGTGCCAGCAGTTACTCGAGAGGGGCAGGCAATCAGCCCCAGCATTTT
CASSYSRGAGNQPQHF
>TRBD1|TRBV7-2|many|TRBJ2-2
TGTGCCAGCAGGGAACAGGGGACGGGCACCGGGGAGCTGTTTTTT
CASREQGTGTGELFF
>TRBD1|TRBV25-1|many|TRBJ2-1
TGTGCCAGCAGGGGGGACAGGGGGCAGGCGGAGCAGTTCTTC
CASRGDRGQAEQFF
>-|TRBV5-6|few|TRBJ2-3
TGTGCCAGCAGCTCAACGGCCACAGATACGCAGTATTTT
CASSSTATDTQYF
>-|TRBV18|-|TRBJ2-1
TGTGCCAGCTCACCAGAAAATGAGCAGTTCTTC
CASSPENEQFF